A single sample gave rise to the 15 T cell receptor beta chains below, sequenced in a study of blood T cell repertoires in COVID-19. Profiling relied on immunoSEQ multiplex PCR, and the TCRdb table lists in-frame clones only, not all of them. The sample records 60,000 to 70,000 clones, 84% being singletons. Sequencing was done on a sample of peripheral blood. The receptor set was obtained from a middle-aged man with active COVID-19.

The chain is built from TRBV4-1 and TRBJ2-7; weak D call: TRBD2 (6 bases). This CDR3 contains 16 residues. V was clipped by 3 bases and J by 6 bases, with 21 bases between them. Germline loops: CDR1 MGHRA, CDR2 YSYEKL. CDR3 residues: CASSQVGRELRREQYF. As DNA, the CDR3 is TGCGCCAGCAGCCAGGTTGGTCGGGAGCTCCGTCGCGAGCAGTACTTC.

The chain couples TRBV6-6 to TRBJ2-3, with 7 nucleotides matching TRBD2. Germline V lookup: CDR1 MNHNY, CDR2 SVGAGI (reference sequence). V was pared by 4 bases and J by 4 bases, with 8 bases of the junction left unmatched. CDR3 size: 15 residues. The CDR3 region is CASSSAGEKADTQYF. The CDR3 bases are TGTGCCAGCAGTTCTGCGGGAGAGAAGGCAGATACGCAGTATTTT.

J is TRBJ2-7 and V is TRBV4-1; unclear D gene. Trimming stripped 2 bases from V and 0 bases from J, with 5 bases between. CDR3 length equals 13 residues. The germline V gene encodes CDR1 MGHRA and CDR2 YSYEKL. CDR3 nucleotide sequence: TGCGCCAGCAGCCAAACAGACTCCTACGAGCAGTACTTC. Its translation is CASSQTDSYEQYF.

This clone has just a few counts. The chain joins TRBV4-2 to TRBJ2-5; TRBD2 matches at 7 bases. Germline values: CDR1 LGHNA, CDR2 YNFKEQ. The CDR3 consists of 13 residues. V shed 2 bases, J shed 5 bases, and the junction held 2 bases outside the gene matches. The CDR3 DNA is TGTGCCAGCAGCCAACGGCGGGGGGAGACCCAGTACTTC. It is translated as CASSQRRGETQYF.

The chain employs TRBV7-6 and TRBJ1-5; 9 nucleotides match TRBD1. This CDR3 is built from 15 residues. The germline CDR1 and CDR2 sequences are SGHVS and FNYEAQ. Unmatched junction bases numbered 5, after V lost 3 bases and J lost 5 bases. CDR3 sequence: CASSLGGQGDQPQHF. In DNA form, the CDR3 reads TGTGCCAGCAGCTTGGGGGGACAGGGAGATCAGCCCCAGCATTTT.

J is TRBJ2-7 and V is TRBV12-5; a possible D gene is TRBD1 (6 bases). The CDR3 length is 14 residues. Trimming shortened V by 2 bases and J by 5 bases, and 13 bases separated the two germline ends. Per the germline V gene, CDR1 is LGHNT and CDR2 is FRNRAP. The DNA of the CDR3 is TGTGCTAGTGGTTTGAGGCCAGGGGTGGACGAGCAGTACTTC. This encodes CASGLRPGVDEQYF.

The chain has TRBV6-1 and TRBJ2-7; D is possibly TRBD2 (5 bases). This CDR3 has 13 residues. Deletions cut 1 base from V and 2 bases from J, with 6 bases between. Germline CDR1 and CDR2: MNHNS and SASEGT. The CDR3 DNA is TGTGCCAGCAGTGAAGGGGAGACCTACGAGCAGTACTTC. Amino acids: CASSEGETYEQYF.

CDR3 coding DNA: TGTGCCAGCAGCTCTAACCAAGAGACCCAGTACTTC. Translated: CASSSNQETQYF. The chain uses TRBV5-4 and TRBJ2-5; D is uncertain. Germline V gene lookup returns CDR1 SGHNT and CDR2 YYREEE (reference sequence). Trimming cost V 3 bases and J 0 bases, with 3 bases left between them. CDR3 size: 12 residues.

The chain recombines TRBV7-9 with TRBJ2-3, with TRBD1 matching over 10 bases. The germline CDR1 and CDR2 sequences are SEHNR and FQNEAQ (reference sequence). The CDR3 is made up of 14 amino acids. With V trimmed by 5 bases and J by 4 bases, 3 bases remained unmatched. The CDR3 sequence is CASSGTGVADTQYF. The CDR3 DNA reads TGTGCCAGCAGCGGGACAGGGGTAGCAGATACGCAGTATTTT.

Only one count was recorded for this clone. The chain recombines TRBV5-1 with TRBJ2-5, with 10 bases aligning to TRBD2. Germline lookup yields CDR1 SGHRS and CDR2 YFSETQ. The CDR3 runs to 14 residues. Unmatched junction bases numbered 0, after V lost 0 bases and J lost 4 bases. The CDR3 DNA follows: TGCGCCAGCAGCTTGGGGACTAGCGGAGAGACCCAGTACTTC. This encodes CASSLGTSGETQYF. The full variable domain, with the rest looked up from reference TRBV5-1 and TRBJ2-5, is KAGVTQTPRYLIKTRGQQVTLSCSPISGHRSVSWYQQTPGQGLQFLFEYFSETQRNKGNFPGRFSGRQFSNSRSEMNVSTLELGDSALYLCASSLGTSGETQYFGPGTRLLVL.

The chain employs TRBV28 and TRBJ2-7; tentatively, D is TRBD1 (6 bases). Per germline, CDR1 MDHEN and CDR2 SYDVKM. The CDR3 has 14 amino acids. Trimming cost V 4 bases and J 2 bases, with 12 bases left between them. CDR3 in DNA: TGTGCCAGCAGTTCGCCGACAGGAACCTACGAGCAGTACTTC. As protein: CASSSPTGTYEQYF.

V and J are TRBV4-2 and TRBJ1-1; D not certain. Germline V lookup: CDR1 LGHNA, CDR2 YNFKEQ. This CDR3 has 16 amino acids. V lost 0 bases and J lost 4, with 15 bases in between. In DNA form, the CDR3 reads TGTGCCAGCAGCCAAGATTTAGCGGGCCGGGGCACTGAAGCTTTCTTT. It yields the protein CASSQDLAGRGTEAFF.

CDR3 in amino acids: CASSRLAVRDEQFF. The CDR3 DNA sequence: TGTGCCAGCAGCAGACTAGCAGTTCGGGATGAGCAGTTCTTC. V usage is TRBV27 and J usage is TRBJ2-1, with 7 bases matching TRBD2. Per the germline V gene, CDR1 is MNHEY and CDR2 is SMNVEV (reference sequence). The CDR3 spans 14 residues. The junction had 10 bases not matched to a gene; V was cut back by 6 bases and J by 8 bases.

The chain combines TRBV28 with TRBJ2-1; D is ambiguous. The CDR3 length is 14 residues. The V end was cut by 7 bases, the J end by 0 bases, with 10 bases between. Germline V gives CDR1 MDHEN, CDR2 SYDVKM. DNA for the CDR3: TGTGCCAGCATTCGACGGAGCTCCTACAATGAGCAGTTCTTC. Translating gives CASIRRSSYNEQFF.

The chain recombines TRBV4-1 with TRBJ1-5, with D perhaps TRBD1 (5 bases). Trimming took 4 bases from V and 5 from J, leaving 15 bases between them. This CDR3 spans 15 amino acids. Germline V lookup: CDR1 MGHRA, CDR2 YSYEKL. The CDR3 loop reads CASSPRGRTDQPQHF. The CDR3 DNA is TGCGCCAGCAGCCCGCGGGGGAGAACTGATCAGCCCCAGCATTTT.